This T cell receptor (beta chain) originates from a study of blood T cells in healthy people across ages. The authors ran a second PCR of 7 to 11 cycles using a sample-barcoded 5' primer and a J-beta primer mix. TCRdb re-derived calls from the 5' RACE reads in MiXCR, one entry per CDR3 protein. Among 450,000 to 700,000 distinct CDR3 sequences listed, roughly a quarter were seen once. CDR1 is ENHRY and CDR2 is SYGVKD in the germline V gene. V lost 6 bases and J 4 bases, leaving 15 bases between the germline ends. CDR3 length equals 14 residues. Extracted total RNA amounted to at least 5.5 micrograms for each sample.

What was sequenced was blood. The chain is built from TRBV10-3 and TRBJ2-5; D remains ambiguous. This TCR came from a woman aged 70-85 years in good health. CDR3 sequence reads: CAISRTAWGETQYF. CDR3 nucleotides: TGTGCCATCAGCCGGACCGCCTGGGGAGAGACCCAGTACTTC.